This T cell receptor beta chain originates from a study of shared clonotypes between healthy human individuals. Study in general: A donor's plate count was three for CD4 naive and three for CD4 memory; CD8 naive had two and CD8 memory one.

The CDR3 contains 14 residues. Between the trimmed V and J ends, which lost 6 bases and 5 bases, there was a span of 16 bases. Looked up from germline, CDR1 is MNHEY and CDR2 is SMNVEV (reference sequence). Remarks on this clone: This sample includes further DNA sequences coding for the same CDR3.

CD8 cells regarded as naive lacked CD45RO, were positively chosen for CCR7, and omitted terminally differentiated effector memory CD45RA+ cells. Here immunoSEQ multiplex PCR was the method, and the copy in TCRdb shows in-frame clones only, minus some. Of approximately 600,000 clones in the sample, 95% were seen once. Sequencing was carried out using naive CD8+ T cells sorted from blood. The V gene is TRBV27, the J gene TRBJ1-2; D possibly corresponds to TRBD1 (6 bases). The receptor comes from a woman aged 30 to 39 in good health. This CDR3 reads CASSPGGGVYGYTF. For the CDR3, the DNA is TGTGCCAGCAGCCCTGGAGGGGGTGTTTATGGCTACACCTTC.